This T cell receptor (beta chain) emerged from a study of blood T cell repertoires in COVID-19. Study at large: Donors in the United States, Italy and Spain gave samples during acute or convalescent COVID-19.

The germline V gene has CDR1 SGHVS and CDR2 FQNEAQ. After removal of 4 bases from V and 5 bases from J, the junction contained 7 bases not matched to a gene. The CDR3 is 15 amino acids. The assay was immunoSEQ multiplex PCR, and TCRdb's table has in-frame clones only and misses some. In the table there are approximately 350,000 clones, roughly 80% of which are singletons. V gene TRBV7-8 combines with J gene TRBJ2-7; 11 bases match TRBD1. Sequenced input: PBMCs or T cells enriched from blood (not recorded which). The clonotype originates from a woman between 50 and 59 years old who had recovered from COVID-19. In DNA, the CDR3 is TGTGCCAGCAGCTGGACAGGGGGCGCGCCCAACGAGCAGTACTTC. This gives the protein CASSWTGGAPNEQYF.